This T cell receptor beta chain was sequenced in a study of T cell clonality in common variable immunodeficiency (dated by TCRdb to between 2014 and 2017). Study-wide findings and limitations: TCRbeta clonality was higher in CVID subjects than in healthy controls (t-test p = 0.018), and the increase was most characteristic of about a third of subjects. According to the authors, figuring out what caused the increased clonality in CVID would require sequencing the repertoires of T cell subpopulations. CVID subjects shared fewer TCRbeta clones with each other than healthy controls did (p < 0.0001). Fewer deletions and N-nucleotide insertions were reportedly observed in CVID TCRbeta sequences, and highly modified clones with 13 or more V deletions were reportedly absent from CVID TCRbeta sequences. Even though DNA input was equal, the average per sample came to about 81,820 unique sequences for controls compared with about 31,547 for CVID samples. Correlations of repertoire features with clinical complications were constrained by heterogeneity among patients within the CVID cohort.

Both CVID patients and healthy controls were predominantly of Caucasian heritage. Heparinized peripheral whole blood samples of roughly 5 to 8.5 ml were obtained from each donor. Genomic DNA from adults with common variable immune deficiency (CVID) and from healthy adult controls was the source for sequencing TCRbeta CDR3 repertoires. A total of about 22 healthy adult volunteers (about 12 female and 10 male; age range about 20 to 70 years, mean age around 32) were included in the control group. Diluted blood was subjected to density centrifugation over Hypaque 1077 or Ficoll-Paque for isolation of peripheral blood mononuclear cells. Genomic DNA was obtained from unsorted mononuclear cells through either Qiagen column purification or a centrifugation-based method. For sequencing, equivalent amounts of genomic DNA were input from CVID and control samples. For every sample, a 60 bp segment covering the rearranged TCRbeta CDR3 region was amplified and then sequenced. The immunoSEQ assay, a bias-corrected multiplex PCR with high-throughput sequencing, was employed for TCRbeta amplification. The study's own analysis went as follows. Every unique nucleotide sequence was considered a clone and was annotated with V, D and J genes, copy number and frequency. Sequences were labeled productive if in frame, and non-productive if out of frame or containing stop codons. As previously described, clonality was calculated on the basis of Shannon's entropy. The predicted amino acid sequences of productive clones were used to derive mean CDR3 Kyte-Doolittle hydropathy. Using the R hclust function, scaled V gene usage was clustered hierarchically with Manhattan distance and complete linkage. Sharing of clones by CDR3 amino acid sequence was evaluated by resampling 12 repertoires per group over 100 rounds. Repertoires were searched for 70 published EBV-specific and a few hundred published CMV-specific TCRbeta sequences. Analysis left out a couple of CVID samples that produced under 10,000 sequences, so 42 CVID repertoires remained. The table comes from immuneACCESS by way of TCRdb, which keeps in-frame sequences with V and J called. Part of the clones is missing from these tables; in studies checked, under half for an unresolved V gene and the rest for unknown reasons. From that table come the V and J calls and clone size; the DNA was used to work out D and trimming. The table for this sample lists fewer than 40,000 clones, none of them counted only once. The biggest ten clones account for 3.8% of the sample.

The CDR3 runs 14 residues from the cysteine to the phenylalanine. Part of the CDR3 DNA is given, 33 bases translated from base 1. Based on the germline V gene, the CDR1 and CDR2 sequences are SGHVS and FNYEAQ. V and J lose 1 base and 1 base, and a span of 8 bases separates them. This clone was detected many times. Its antigen is still unknown. The read terminates 3 residues ahead of where the CDR3 ends, so the germline J gene completes it. The receptor comes from a person aged 18 to 70 in good health. The rearrangement joined TRBV7-6 to TRBJ2-7; confidence is insufficient to name the D gene. The specimen sequenced was peripheral blood mononuclear cells. Partial CDR3 DNA: TGTGCCAGCAGCTTAGGAGGCACGTCCTACGAG. Its protein product is CASSLGGTSYE. The entire CDR3 protein is CASSLGGTSYEQYF.